These 19 T cell receptor beta chains came from one sample sequenced in a study of blood T cells in healthy people across ages. A sample-barcoded 5' primer and a J-beta primer mix were used in a second PCR of roughly 6 to 11 cycles. TCRdb re-analysed the 5' RACE reads in MiXCR, keeping a single row per CDR3 protein. Of 1.5 million to 2 million distinct CDR3 sequences listed, roughly 52% are singletons. The sequenced sample consisted of blood. The receptors here all came from a woman in her forties in good health.

The CDR3 coding sequence is TGTGCCAGCAGCCTCGGACGGGGATATTCACCCCTCCACTTT. This sequence encodes CASSLGRGYSPLHF. The V gene is TRBV12-3 or TRBV12-4, the J gene TRBJ1-6; D unclear. Trimming pared 6 bases from V and 8 bases from J, leaving 14 bases between. The CDR3 totals 14 residues.

This clonotype showed up just a few times. V and J are TRBV25-1 and TRBJ2-7, with 7 positions matching TRBD1. CDR1 and CDR2 from the germline V gene are MGHDK and SYGVNS. The ends lost 5 bases at V and 3 bases at J; junction bases unmatched: 7. There are 14 residues in the CDR3. The CDR3 DNA reads as TGTGCCAGCAGTCCATGGACAGGCGACTACGAGCAGTACTTC. This encodes CASSPWTGDYEQYF.

This sequence joins TRBV6-5 and TRBJ2-7; D possibly corresponds to TRBD1 (6 bases). The CDR3 sequence is 15 residues long. With 0 bases removed from V and 5 bases from J, the gap between germline ends came to 14 bases. The germline V gene encodes CDR1 MNHEY and CDR2 SVGAGI. CDR3: CASSYSRAGADEQYF. CDR3 nucleotides: TGTGCCAGCAGTTACTCGAGGGCAGGGGCGGACGAGCAGTACTTC.

The chain employs TRBV4-3 and TRBJ2-7; 7 nucleotides align to TRBD1. The CDR3 extends over 15 amino acids. V was clipped by 2 bases and J by 0 bases; unmatched bases: 4. Per germline, CDR1 LGHNA and CDR2 YSLEER. CDR3 protein: CASSQQQGSSYEQYF. In nucleotides, the CDR3 is TGCGCCAGCAGCCAACAACAGGGGAGCTCCTACGAGCAGTACTTC.

V and J are TRBV10-3 and TRBJ2-1; the match to TRBD2 covers 7 bases. The V gene end was trimmed by 4 bases and the J gene end by 4 bases; junction bases not matched to a gene: 7. The germline V gene encodes CDR1 ENHRY and CDR2 SYGVKD. There are 15 residues in the CDR3. CDR3 nucleotides: TGTGCCATCAGTGGGGAGGGAAAGCCGTACAATGAGCAGTTCTTC. Encoded protein: CAISGEGKPYNEQFF.

The CDR3 loop reads CSGRVAGYTDTQYF. The CDR3, as DNA: TGCAGTGGACGAGTAGCGGGGTACACAGATACGCAGTATTTT. This chain uses TRBV20-1 with TRBJ2-3, with TRBD2 matching over 8 bases. Looked up from germline, CDR1 is DFQATT and CDR2 is SNEGSKA (reference sequence). The CDR3 is 14 amino acids. V lost 7 bases, J lost 2 bases, and 8 bases stayed unmatched.

The chain employs TRBV6-2 or TRBV6-3 and TRBJ2-7; 7 nucleotides match TRBD2. Germline V gene data show CDR1 as MNHEY and CDR2 as SVGEGT. CDR3 length: 14 amino acids. The J segment lost 5 bases and the V segment lost 4 bases, leaving 8 bases of the junction unmatched. The CDR3, as DNA: TGTGCCAGCAGTTGGGGGGGGACGACAAACGAGCAGTACTTC. Encoded protein: CASSWGGTTNEQYF.

This clonotype was found once. The V gene is TRBV5-6, the J gene TRBJ2-1, with TRBD2 matching 8 bases. CDR1 SGHDT and CDR2 YYEEEE come from the germline V gene. V lost 2 bases, J lost 4 bases, and 5 bases stayed unmatched. The CDR3 is 15 amino acids. The CDR3 reads CASSFRLASYNEQFF. The CDR3 nucleotides are TGTGCCAGCAGCTTCCGACTAGCGTCTTACAATGAGCAGTTCTTC.

In this sample, this clonotype turned up a few times. The genes are TRBV5-1 and TRBJ2-3, with D possibly TRBD2 on 5 matching bases. V was trimmed by 3 bases and J by 11 bases, leaving 16 bases between them. CDR3 length: 13 amino acids. Looked up from germline, CDR1 is SGHRS and CDR2 is YFSETQ. Here the CDR3 DNA reads TGCGCCAGCAGCTCGGAACTAGGTGGTTGGCAGTATTTT. The encoded protein is CASSSELGGWQYF.

The chain joins TRBV5-1 to TRBJ2-5; 10 bases are a match to TRBD2. Germline V lookup: CDR1 SGHRS, CDR2 YFSETQ. This CDR3 has 14 residues. The junction had 5 bases not matched to a gene; V was cut back by 3 bases and J by 6 bases. CDR3 in amino acids: CASSSSGGAQTQYF. The CDR3, as DNA: TGCGCCAGCAGCTCAAGCGGGGGGGCCCAGACCCAGTACTTC.

This rearrangement joins TRBV3-1 to TRBJ1-2; 10 nucleotides agree with TRBD1. This CDR3 spans 16 amino acids. The germline gives CDR1 LGHDT, CDR2 YNNKEL (reference sequence). J gave up 2 bases and V 0 bases, and 3 bases lay outside the gene matches. Here the CDR3 DNA reads TGTGCCAGCAGCCAAGATAGGGACAGGGGCAACTATGGCTACACCTTC. Protein sequence: CASSQDRDRGNYGYTF.

The chain has TRBV24-1 and TRBJ2-5; tentatively, D is TRBD1 (7 bases). Trimming took 3 bases from V and 5 from J, leaving 15 bases between them. Germline V CDR1 and CDR2: KGHDR, SFDVKD. The CDR3 spans 15 residues. CDR3 nucleotides: TGTGCCACCAGTGATCCTTCGACAGGGAGGGAGACCCAGTACTTC. This gives the protein CATSDPSTGRETQYF.

There are a few counts of this clonotype. The junction and the germline gene differ at one end; a read error may be behind it. The rearrangement links TRBV5-4 to TRBJ2-5, with TRBD2 as a possible D gene (5 bases). The DNA end favors TRBJ2-4, so the J call may be wrong. The CDR3 consists of 17 residues. Per germline, CDR1 SGHNT and CDR2 YYREEE (reference sequence). CDR3 coding DNA: TGCGCCAGCAGCTTGGATGGGGTCGCGCGGGTCCAAAACATTCAGTACTTC. Protein: CASSLDGVARVQNIQYF.

This chain joins TRBV4-2 and TRBJ2-3; D remains ambiguous. This CDR3 region has 16 residues. The germline gives CDR1 LGHNA, CDR2 YNFKEQ. V was pared by 3 bases and J by 2 bases, with 15 bases between. The CDR3 region has the DNA TGTGCCAGCAGCCACTCCCCCGGCGCCTACACAGATACGCAGTATTTT. Its protein product is CASSHSPGAYTDTQYF.

In its sample, this clonotype was seen a few times. The CDR3 nucleotides read TGTGCCAGCAGCTCCAGACTAGCGGGGGCCCTTAATGAGCAGTTCTTC. Protein sequence: CASSSRLAGALNEQFF. The chain couples TRBV9 to TRBJ2-1; 12 bases map to TRBD2. The CDR3 covers 16 residues. Germline CDR1 SGDLS, CDR2 YYNGEE. V lost 4 bases and J lost 7; bases outside the gene matches: 9.

This clonotype was seen a few times. The chain combines TRBV6-6 with TRBJ2-5; TRBD2 matches at 9 bases. Germline lookup yields CDR1 MNHNY and CDR2 SVGAGI (reference sequence). V shed 2 bases, J shed 4 bases, and the junction held 8 bases outside the gene matches. CDR3 size: 16 residues. CDR3 nucleotide sequence: TGTGCCAGCAGTTACGGGGTTAGCGGGGGTGGAGAGACCCAGTACTTC. It is translated as CASSYGVSGGGETQYF.

The gene calls are TRBV20-1 and TRBJ1-2, with 9 bases aligning to TRBD1. The V and J ends lost 5 bases and 10 bases, in that order; junction bases with no gene match: 8. The CDR3 contains 12 residues. Germline lookup yields CDR1 DFQATT and CDR2 SNEGSKA (reference sequence). CDR3 sequence (DNA): TGCAGTGCTGCCCGGGACAGGGACGACTACACCTTC. Encoded protein: CSAARDRDDYTF.

This chain connects TRBV5-1 to TRBJ2-4, with 8 bases aligning to TRBD1. Near its end, the DNA agrees better with TRBJ2-7, so the J call may be wrong. Germline loops: CDR1 SGHRS, CDR2 YFSETQ. CDR3 length: 16 residues. The CDR3 DNA is TGCGCCAGCAGCTTTAGGACAGGGTTTGCCATGGACGAGCAGTACTTC. This sequence encodes CASSFRTGFAMDEQYF.

The gene calls are TRBV20-1 and TRBJ2-3; tentative D call: TRBD2 (7 bases). Looked up from germline, CDR1 is DFQATT and CDR2 is SNEGSKA (reference sequence). This CDR3 region has 17 residues. The V end was cut by 0 bases, the J end by 4 bases, with 20 bases between. The CDR3, as DNA: TGCAGTGCTAGAGATCGGGCGGAACGGGGGGCCCCAGATACGCAGTATTTT. It specifies CSARDRAERGAPDTQYF.